These T cell receptor beta chains were read from a single sample in a study of cytomegalovirus exposure and HLA in healthy donors. Data came from immunoSEQ multiplex PCR; TCRdb stores just in-frame clones and leaves some out. The table has 100,000 or so clones, more than 60% seen once. What was sequenced was PBMCs. These receptors were obtained from a man aged 50-59 years in good health and CMV-seronegative. The CDR3 runs from the conserved cysteine through the conserved F or W. D genes are given only for firm matches. Not all rows give a size; the values are once, few, many and, for expanded clones, a class.

DNA,CDR3,J,V,size,D
TGTGCCAGCAGCGTAGGAGAGGTGATCCACGAGCAGTACTTC,CASSVGEVIHEQYF,TRBJ2-7,TRBV9,NA,NA
TGCGCCAGCAGCTTGGGGACTAATGAGCAGTTCTTC,CASSLGTNEQFF,TRBJ2-1,TRBV5-1,many,NA
TGCGCCAGCAGCTTGGACGCAGGGGGCACATTCGGTAGGACTGAAGCTTTCTTT,CASSLDAGGTFGRTEAFF,TRBJ1-1,TRBV5-1,few,TRBD1
TGTGCCTGGAGTGGGGACAGGGCAGCCCGTCGGGAGCAGTACTTC,CAWSGDRAARREQYF,TRBJ2-7,TRBV30,once,TRBD1
TGTGCCACCAGCAGAGATAAGGCCGCGGGCCGGGACACTGAAGCTTTCTTT,CATSRDKAAGRDTEAFF,TRBJ1-1,TRBV15,NA,NA
TGCAGTGCCTTGAAGGAGCGGGAGCAGTTCTTC,CSALKEREQFF,TRBJ2-1,TRBV20-1,NA,NA
TGTGCCAGTAGTATAGTAGGACAGGGAGCCTACGAGCAGTACTTC,CASSIVGQGAYEQYF,TRBJ2-7,TRBV19,NA,TRBD1
TGCGCCAGCAGTGACCAGGGGACAGGCGCTAGCACAGATACGCAGTATTTT,CASSDQGTGASTDTQYF,TRBJ2-3,TRBV10-2,few,TRBD1
TGCGCCAGCAGCCAAGATCCAATGGGGGGGGTCAGTCAGCCCCAGCATTTT,CASSQDPMGGVSQPQHF,TRBJ1-5,TRBV4-1,NA,NA
TGTGCCAGCAGTTTTAAGGGGGCCTTCCAAGAGACCCAGTACTTC,CASSFKGAFQETQYF,TRBJ2-5,TRBV28,NA,TRBD1
TGTGCCAGCAGCGGGACAGGAAATCAGCCCCAGCATTTT,CASSGTGNQPQHF,TRBJ1-5,TRBV6-5,NA,TRBD1
TGCGCCAGCAGCTTAGGACTAGCGGAGGATACAGATACGCAGTATTTT,CASSLGLAEDTDTQYF,TRBJ2-3,TRBV5-1,NA,TRBD2
TGCAGCGGCAGGGACACTGAAGCTTTCTTT,CSGRDTEAFF,TRBJ1-1,TRBV29-1,NA,NA
TGTGCCAGCGGTCCCCAGGGGTTCCATACGGAGCAGTTCTTC,CASGPQGFHTEQFF,TRBJ2-1,TRBV2,NA,NA
TGTGCCAGACGACCGGGGGTAGACACTGAAGCTTTCTTT,CARRPGVDTEAFF,TRBJ1-1,TRBV7-3,NA,NA
TGTGCCAGCAGCCCGAACACCTACGAGCAGTACTTC,CASSPNTYEQYF,TRBJ2-7,TRBV7-2,NA,NA
TGTGCCAGTAGTGGCCAGTTCCAAGAGACCCAGTACTTC,CASSGQFQETQYF,TRBJ2-5,TRBV19,NA,NA
TGTGCCAGTAGTCATAGAGCAAAGGGAGGGTCCTACAATGAGCAGTTCTTC,CASSHRAKGGSYNEQFF,TRBJ2-1,TRBV19,NA,TRBD2
TGTGCCAGCAGCCCGCGACTAGCGGGGGTCAACAATGAGCAGTTCTTC,CASSPRLAGVNNEQFF,TRBJ2-1,TRBV7-2,few,TRBD2
TGTGCCAGTAGACTAGCGGGGACCGGGGAGCTGTTTTTT,CASRLAGTGELFF,TRBJ2-2,TRBV19,NA,TRBD2
TGTGCCAGCAGTTTAGAGGTAGCGGGGAGCACAGATACGCAGTATTTT,CASSLEVAGSTDTQYF,TRBJ2-3,TRBV28,NA,TRBD2
TGCGCCAGCAGCCAAGTTCGAGGGGGCACTGAAGCTTTCTTT,CASSQVRGGTEAFF,TRBJ1-1,TRBV4-1,NA,NA
TGTGCCAGCAGCGTCGGTGGGGCAGACTACACCTTC,CASSVGGADYTF,TRBJ1-2,TRBV9,NA,NA
TGTGCCAGCAGCGACAGACCGTACGAGCAGTACTTC,CASSDRPYEQYF,TRBJ2-7,TRBV28,once,NA
TGCAGCGTTGAAGTTCTGGCAGGGATCGGAAACACCATATATTTT,CSVEVLAGIGNTIYF,TRBJ1-3,TRBV29-1,NA,NA
TGTGCCAGCTCACCTACCCCGGTACCCCTCCGTAGCACAGATACGCAGTATTTT,CASSPTPVPLRSTDTQYF,TRBJ2-3,TRBV18,NA,NA
TGCGCCAGCCACCCCGGAGGGACTCTAAACATTCAGTACTTC,CASHPGGTLNIQYF,TRBJ2-4,TRBV5-1,NA,NA
TGCGCCAGCAGCAGCTTCCTGACTCAAAGCTCCTACAATGAGCAGTTCTTC,CASSSFLTQSSYNEQFF,TRBJ2-1,TRBV5-1,NA,NA
TGCGCCAGCAGCTTGGATGGGAGGTTGGCCGACGAGCAGTACTTC,CASSLDGRLADEQYF,TRBJ2-7,TRBV5-1,few,NA
TGCGCCAGCAGCTTGGTAGCCGGACAGGAGTTCTATGGCTACACCTTC,CASSLVAGQEFYGYTF,TRBJ1-2,TRBV5-1,NA,TRBD1
TGTGCCAGCAGCTTACAGGGACAGCACTATGGCTACACCTTC,CASSLQGQHYGYTF,TRBJ1-2,TRBV7-2,NA,TRBD1
TGTGCCAGCAGCTCGGGAGGCTCTGGGGCCAACGTCCTGACTTTC,CASSSGGSGANVLTF,TRBJ2-6,TRBV5-4,NA,TRBD2
TGTGCCAGCAGCGCCACAGGGGGATTAAACACCGGGGAGCTGTTTTTT,CASSATGGLNTGELFF,TRBJ2-2,TRBV9,NA,TRBD1
TGTTCCAGCAGCGCAAACAGGGGGAACACCATATATTTT,CSSSANRGNTIYF,TRBJ1-3,TRBV7-9,NA,TRBD1
TGTGCCAGTAGTATAGCACAGGGTCGGTCCTACGAGCAGTACTTC,CASSIAQGRSYEQYF,TRBJ2-7,TRBV19,NA,NA
TGTGCCAGCAGTTCCGACAGGGGTACTACTAATGAAAAACTGTTTTTT,CASSSDRGTTNEKLFF,TRBJ1-4,TRBV28,NA,TRBD1
TGTTCCAGCAGCCCCCGGCGGGGCCCGGATGGCTACACCTTC,CSSSPRRGPDGYTF,TRBJ1-2,TRBV7-9,NA,NA
TGTGCCAGCCTGTCAGGGGGTTCGTCTGGAAACACCATATATTTT,CASLSGGSSGNTIYF,TRBJ1-3,TRBV28,NA,TRBD1
TGTGCCAGCGGACCCGACAGGGGGATGACCTACGAGCAGTACTTC,CASGPDRGMTYEQYF,TRBJ2-7,TRBV6-1,NA,TRBD1
TGTGCCAGCAGTTTCTCTGGACTAGCGGGAGAAGGCTACGAGCAGTACTTC,CASSFSGLAGEGYEQYF,TRBJ2-7,TRBV28,NA,TRBD2
TGCAGTGCTAGGGGACAGATGGGCTACACCTTC,CSARGQMGYTF,TRBJ1-2,TRBV20-1,NA,TRBD1
TGTGCCAGCAGTTTAGCTAGCGGGAGGTTGGCCGGGGAGCTGTTTTTT,CASSLASGRLAGELFF,TRBJ2-2,TRBV28,NA,TRBD2
TGTGCCAGCAGTTACTCCTTGCAGGGCAATTCACCCCTCCACTTT,CASSYSLQGNSPLHF,TRBJ1-6,TRBV6-6,NA,NA
TGTGCCAGCAGCATTACGGGTAGACAGGGATCGTCAGATACGCAGTATTTT,CASSITGRQGSSDTQYF,TRBJ2-3,TRBV7-2,NA,TRBD1
TGTGCCAGCAGCAGTACAGGGGGCTGGGAGACCCAGTACTTC,CASSSTGGWETQYF,TRBJ2-5,TRBV5-5,NA,TRBD1
TGTGCCAGCAGCCAAGATTGGGCCCCTCGCTATAATTCACCCCTCCACTTT,CASSQDWAPRYNSPLHF,TRBJ1-6,TRBV4-2,NA,NA
TGTGCCAGTCTTTGGCGGGGGGGCGACCAAGAGACCCAGTACTTC,CASLWRGGDQETQYF,TRBJ2-5,TRBV11-2,NA,TRBD2
TGTGCCAGCAGTTTTGATTGGGGAGGCAATCAGCCCCAGCATTTT,CASSFDWGGNQPQHF,TRBJ1-5,TRBV6-5,once,NA
TGTGCCTGGGGGTATGTAGGCGGCTCGAACTACGAGCAGTACTTC,CAWGYVGGSNYEQYF,TRBJ2-7,TRBV30,NA,NA
TGCGCCAGCAGCCTACAGGACGGAACGAGCTCCTACGAGCAGTACTTC,CASSLQDGTSSYEQYF,TRBJ2-7,TRBV4-1,NA,NA
TGTGCCAGCAGTGACAGCAGCGTCAGCACTGAAGCTTTCTTT,CASSDSSVSTEAFF,TRBJ1-1,TRBV6-4,once,NA
TGTGCCAGCAGTGAAGCGCTGGGGGGGGGCCCGGGCGGCAATCAGCCCCAGCATTTT,CASSEALGGGPGGNQPQHF,TRBJ1-5,TRBV2,NA,NA
TGCGCCAGCAGCCACAATAGCGGGGGCTCCTACGAGCAGTACTTC,CASSHNSGGSYEQYF,TRBJ2-7,TRBV4-1,NA,TRBD2
TGCGCCAGCAGTGCCCTAACCGGGGAGCTGTTTTTT,CASSALTGELFF,TRBJ2-2,TRBV10-2,NA,NA
TGTGCCATCAGTGAGTCGCAGGGAAACTATGGCTACACCTTC,CAISESQGNYGYTF,TRBJ1-2,TRBV10-3,NA,NA
TGTGCCAGCAGCTTAGAGGGTCCGCGGGGGGGCCAGGGAAACATTCAGTACTTC,CASSLEGPRGGQGNIQYF,TRBJ2-4,TRBV7-2,NA,TRBD2